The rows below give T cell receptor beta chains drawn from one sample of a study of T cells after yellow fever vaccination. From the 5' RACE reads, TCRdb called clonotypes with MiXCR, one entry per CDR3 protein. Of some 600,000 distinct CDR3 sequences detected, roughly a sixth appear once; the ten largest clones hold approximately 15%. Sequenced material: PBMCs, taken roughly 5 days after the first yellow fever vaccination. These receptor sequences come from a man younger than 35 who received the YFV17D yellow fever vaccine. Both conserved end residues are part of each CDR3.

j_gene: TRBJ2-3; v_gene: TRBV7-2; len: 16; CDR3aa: CASSLDGGGAADTQYF
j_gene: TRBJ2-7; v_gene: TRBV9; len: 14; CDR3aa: CASSLAGGYYEQYF
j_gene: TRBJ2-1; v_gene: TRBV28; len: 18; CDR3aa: CASSWVAEGSPNYNEQFF
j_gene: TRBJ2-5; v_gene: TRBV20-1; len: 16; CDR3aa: CSVPLRDILFAETQYF
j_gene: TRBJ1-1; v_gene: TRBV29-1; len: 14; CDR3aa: CSVVSRAGLYEAFF
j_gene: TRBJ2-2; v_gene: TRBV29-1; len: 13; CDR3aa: CSALTASAGELFF
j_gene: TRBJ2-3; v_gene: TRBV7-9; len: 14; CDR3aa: CASSLNRAGDTQYF
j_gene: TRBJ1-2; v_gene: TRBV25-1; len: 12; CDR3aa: CASSDRTIGYTF
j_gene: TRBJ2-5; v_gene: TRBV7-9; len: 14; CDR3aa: CASSFGRRVETQYF
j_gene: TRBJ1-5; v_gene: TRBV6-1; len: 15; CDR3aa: CASSPSGTEWQPQHF
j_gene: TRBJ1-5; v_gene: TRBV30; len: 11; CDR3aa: CAWSVQGPQHF
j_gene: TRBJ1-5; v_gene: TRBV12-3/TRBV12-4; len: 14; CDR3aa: CASSFEGSNQPQHF
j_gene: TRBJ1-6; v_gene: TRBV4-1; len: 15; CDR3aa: CASSRLNSNNSPLHF
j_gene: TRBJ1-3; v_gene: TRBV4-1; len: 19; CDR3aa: CASSQAAFAGVSRGNTIYF
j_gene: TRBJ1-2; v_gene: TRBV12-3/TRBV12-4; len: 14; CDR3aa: CASSSPGTVYGYTF
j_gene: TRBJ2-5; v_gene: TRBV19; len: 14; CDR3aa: CASSLGHSWKTQYF
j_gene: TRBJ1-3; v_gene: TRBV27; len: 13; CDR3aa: CASSYREGNTIYF
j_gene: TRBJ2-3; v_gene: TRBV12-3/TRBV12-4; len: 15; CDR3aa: CASSLDRAGADTQYF
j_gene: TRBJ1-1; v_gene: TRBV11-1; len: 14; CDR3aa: CASSFRRLATEAFF
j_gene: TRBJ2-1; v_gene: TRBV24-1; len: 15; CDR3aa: CATSGQGSGYNEQFF
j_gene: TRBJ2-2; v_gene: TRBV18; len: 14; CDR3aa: CASSPNTVTGELFF
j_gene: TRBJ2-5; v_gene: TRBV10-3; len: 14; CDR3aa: CAISESTRQETQYF
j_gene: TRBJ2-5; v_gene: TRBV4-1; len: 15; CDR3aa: CASSHPNTGLETQYF
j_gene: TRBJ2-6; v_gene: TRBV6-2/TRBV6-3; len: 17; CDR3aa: CASSYPYRGPGANVLTF
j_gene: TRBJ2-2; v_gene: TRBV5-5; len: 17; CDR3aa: CASSPARGRGNTGELFF
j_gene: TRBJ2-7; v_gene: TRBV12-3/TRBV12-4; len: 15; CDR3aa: CASSLRGTLNGEQYF
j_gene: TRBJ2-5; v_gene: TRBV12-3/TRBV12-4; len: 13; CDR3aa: CASSRTGGETQYF
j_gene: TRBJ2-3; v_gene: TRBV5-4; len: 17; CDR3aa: CASSTGLAGPLRDTQYF
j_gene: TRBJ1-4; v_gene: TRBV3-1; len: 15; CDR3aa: CASSPQPATNEKLFF
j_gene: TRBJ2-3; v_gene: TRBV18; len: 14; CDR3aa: CASSPSGTTDTQYF
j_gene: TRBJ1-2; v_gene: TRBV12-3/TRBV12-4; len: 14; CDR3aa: CASSSQGDTYGYTF
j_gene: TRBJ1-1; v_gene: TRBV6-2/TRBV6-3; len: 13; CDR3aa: CASRTGGHTEAFF
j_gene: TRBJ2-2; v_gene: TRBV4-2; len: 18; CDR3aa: CASSRETSGGRRIGELFF
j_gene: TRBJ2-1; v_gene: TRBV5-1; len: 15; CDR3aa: CASSVDLNPYNEQFF
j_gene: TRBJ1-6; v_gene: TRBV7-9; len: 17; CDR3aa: CASSPPKGTEYNSPLHF
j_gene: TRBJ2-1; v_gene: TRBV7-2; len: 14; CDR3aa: CASSPRDISNEQFF
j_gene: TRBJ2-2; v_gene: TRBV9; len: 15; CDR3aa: CASSAGTSYTGELFF
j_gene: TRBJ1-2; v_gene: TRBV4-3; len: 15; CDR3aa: CASSQAPDRDYGYTF
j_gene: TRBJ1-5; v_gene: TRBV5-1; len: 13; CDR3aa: CASSRDRDKPQHF
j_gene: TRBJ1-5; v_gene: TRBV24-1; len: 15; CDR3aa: CATSRTGDSNQPQHF
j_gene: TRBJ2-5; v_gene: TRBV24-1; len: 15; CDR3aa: CATSDTRGDPGTQYF
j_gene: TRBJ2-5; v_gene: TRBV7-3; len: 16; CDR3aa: CASSPIRLSRGETQYF
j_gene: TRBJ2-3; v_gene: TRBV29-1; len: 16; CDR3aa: CSVETLWDRAADTQYF
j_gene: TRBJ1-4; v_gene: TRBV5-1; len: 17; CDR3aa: CASSLEGLRATNEKLFF
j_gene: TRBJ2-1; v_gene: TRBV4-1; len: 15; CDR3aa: CASSPGHLAPNEQFF
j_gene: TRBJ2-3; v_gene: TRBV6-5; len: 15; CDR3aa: CASSYGGAGADTQYF
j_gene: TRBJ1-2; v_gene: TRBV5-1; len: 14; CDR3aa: CASRRGGAVDGYTF
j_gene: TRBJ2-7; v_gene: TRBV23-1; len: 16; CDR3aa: CASTPRRGERSYEQYF
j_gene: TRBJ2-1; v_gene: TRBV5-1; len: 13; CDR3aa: CASGRDSYNEQFF
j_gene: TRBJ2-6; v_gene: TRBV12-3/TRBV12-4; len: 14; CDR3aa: CASSGYPGANVLTF
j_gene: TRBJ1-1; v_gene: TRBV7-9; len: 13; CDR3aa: CASRISTTGEAFF
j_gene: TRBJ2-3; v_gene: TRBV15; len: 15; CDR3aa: CATSRDLAGADTQYF
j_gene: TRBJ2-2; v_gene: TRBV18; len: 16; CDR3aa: CASEWTGNFGTGELFF
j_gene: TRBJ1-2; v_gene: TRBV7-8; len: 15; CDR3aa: CASSAGTGGFYGYTF
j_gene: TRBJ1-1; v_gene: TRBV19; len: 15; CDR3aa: CASSIARTGATEAFF
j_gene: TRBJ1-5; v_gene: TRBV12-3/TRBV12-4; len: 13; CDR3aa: CASSFGTVHTPHF
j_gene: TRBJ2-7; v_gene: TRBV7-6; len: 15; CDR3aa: CASSLASGGAREQYF
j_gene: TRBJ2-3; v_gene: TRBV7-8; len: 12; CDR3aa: CASSLDGNTQYF
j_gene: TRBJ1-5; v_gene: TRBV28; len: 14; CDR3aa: CASSLYRVNEPQHF
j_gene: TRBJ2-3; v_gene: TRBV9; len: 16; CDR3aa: CASSVSHRGATDTQYF